One T cell receptor beta chain is described in this entry. The antigen is unknown. Germline lookup yields CDR1 SGHVS and CDR2 FNYEAQ. The V segment lost 5 bases and the J segment 1 base; nucleotides outside the gene matches: 3. The CDR3 is made up of 15 amino acids. Likely unrecorded immune exposures existed in these nominally healthy donors. These data belong to a study of cytomegalovirus exposure and HLA in healthy donors. About the research overall: From donors who were HLA-typed, an early data release held about 89 million unique TCRs.

Amplification used 60 Vbeta primers and 13 Jbeta primers. Sequencing was performed with immunoSEQ multiplex PCR; in TCRdb, only in-frame clones are kept and a portion is missing. The profile shows approximately 100,000 clones, around 61% of them singletons. Overall study results and limits: The study labeled 150 to 200 TCR beta chains cytomegalovirus-associated. A later examination showed that TCR association rates differed by HLA locus, with DRB1 most and HLA-C fewest.

Sequenced material: PBMCs. The chain is built from TRBV7-6 and TRBJ1-3; 9 bases align to TRBD1. The sequence came from a woman between 50 and 59 years old in good health and CMV-seronegative. The chain's CDR3 is CASSPGTGSGNTIYF. DNA of the CDR3: TGTGCCAGCAGCCCAGGGACAGGGTCTGGAAACACCATATATTTT.